This TCR beta chain stems from a study of blood T cell repertoires in COVID-19. The length of the CDR3 is 15 residues. V dropped 3 bases and J dropped 5; count of bases not matched to a gene: 5. In germline, CDR1 is LNHDA, CDR2 SQIVND (reference sequence). Original processing notes: Amplifying reference gene primers gave estimates of nucleated cell counts. Here immunoSEQ multiplex PCR was the method, and the copy in TCRdb shows in-frame clones only, minus some. The V and J calls and the clone size are those of that table, but D and trimming were determined from the DNA. The repertoire holds 210,000 or so clones, with approximately 80% as singletons.

The sample was peripheral blood. This chain uses TRBV19 with TRBJ2-1; 9 bases fit TRBD2. This clonotype was obtained from a woman older than 75 with acute or convalescent COVID-19. DNA of the CDR3: TGTGCCAGTAGTATCGATAGCGGGAGTCACAATGAGCAGTTCTTC. It translates to CASSIDSGSHNEQFF.